The clone carrying this T cell receptor beta chain was recorded only once. Antigen specificity is unknown. This sample's time point: pre-sensitization, week 0. Treatment indicated: therapeutic diphenylcyclopropenone sensitization with weekly scalp DPC. Before extraction, the whole blood was not fractionated, and total RNA was taken from it. This specimen comes from a study of human T cells and chemical hapten exposure. Overall study results and limits: A positive correlation with patch test score was found for PT1 expanded TCR counts. It should be noted that donors had alopecia, so their immune response may differ from healthy people's. Significantly greater numbers of large CDR3 similarity clusters came from expanded TCRs than from controls.

TCRdb reanalysed the RACE reads using MiXCR and keeps one entry per CDR3 protein. The sample shows tens of thousands of distinct CDR3 sequences, around 10% of them seen only once. Germline values: CDR1 MNHNS, CDR2 SASEGT. This CDR3 spans 13 amino acids. Trimming took off 2 bases at V and 3 bases at J, with 8 bases between the two ends. The J gene is TRBJ2-7, the V gene TRBV6-1; D remains unclear. This specimen consisted of whole blood, obtained in connection with sensitization to the hapten diphenylcyclopropenone (DPC). This clonotype was sampled from a woman between 40 and 50 years old with alopecia areata. Some clones in this sample may be carry-over from other donors' samples. This chain's CDR3 is CASSEQGYYEQYF. In nucleotides, the CDR3 is TGTGCCAGCAGTGAACAAGGGTACTACGAGCAGTACTTC.